The 23 T cell receptor beta chains given below trace back to one sample, sequenced in a study of blood T cell repertoires in COVID-19. The repertoire was sequenced with immunoSEQ multiplex PCR; TCRdb's copy has only in-frame clones and lacks some. This sample yields some 250,000 clones, of which about 82% are seen a single time; 9% to 15% belongs to the top ten. The sample comprised peripheral blood. These receptors came from a man older than 75 with acute or convalescent COVID-19.

The chain is built from TRBV5-6 and TRBJ1-5, with 7 nucleotides matching TRBD1. CDR3 size: 15 residues. V gave up 3 bases and J gave up 3 bases; unmatched junction bases: 6. From germline, CDR1 is SGHDT and CDR2 YYEEEE. In DNA, the CDR3 is TGTGCCAGCAGCTCAGGGGGAATGGACAATCAGCCCCAGCATTTT. Its translation is CASSSGGMDNQPQHF.

The chain joins TRBV5-4 to TRBJ1-2, with D perhaps matching TRBD1 (5 bases). Germline lookup yields CDR1 SGHNT and CDR2 YYREEE (reference sequence). Between the trimmed V and J ends, which lost 4 bases and 5 bases, there was a span of 18 bases. This CDR3 spans 15 amino acids. CDR3 bases: TGTGCCAGCAGCCTGTCTACGGACACCATTTATGGCTACACCTTC. Residues: CASSLSTDTIYGYTF.

The chain carries TRBV6-1 and TRBJ1-1, with D possibly TRBD1 on 6 matching bases. The V end was cut by 3 bases, the J end by 7 bases, with 15 bases between. The CDR3 contains 14 residues. The germline V gene has CDR1 MNHNS and CDR2 SASEGT. The CDR3 loop reads CASSEVWTEGEAFF. In DNA, the CDR3 is TGTGCCAGCAGTGAGGTCTGGACAGAAGGTGAAGCTTTCTTT.

The chain joins TRBV7-9 to TRBJ2-3, with D tentatively TRBD1 (6 bases). V lost 1 base and J 5 bases, leaving 10 bases between the germline ends. Per the germline V gene, CDR1 is SEHNR and CDR2 is FQNEAQ (reference sequence). The CDR3 loop spans 14 amino acids. CDR3: CASSLEQGKDTQYF. The DNA for the CDR3 is TGTGCCAGCAGCTTAGAGCAGGGGAAAGATACGCAGTATTTT.

This clone has just one count. The chain has TRBV6-5 and TRBJ2-2; the match to TRBD1 covers 9 bases. The CDR3 sequence is 14 residues long. The germline gives CDR1 MNHEY, CDR2 SVGAGI. J gave up 7 bases and V 6 bases, and 6 bases lay outside the gene matches. Written as DNA, the CDR3 is TGTGCCAGCAGGTCACAGGGGGCAATCGGGGAGCTGTTTTTT. This sequence encodes CASRSQGAIGELFF.

This chain joins TRBV7-2 and TRBJ1-1, with 7 nucleotides matching TRBD1. The CDR3 runs 15 residues. The ends lost 4 bases at V and 10 bases at J; junction bases unmatched: 15. In germline, CDR1 is SGHTA, CDR2 FQGNSA. The CDR3 protein is CASSSTGVSSIGAFF. The CDR3 DNA is TGTGCCAGCAGCTCAACAGGGGTCTCCTCAATAGGAGCTTTCTTT.

In its sample, this clone was seen a few times. CDR3 in amino acids: CASRQAQTGNYGYTF. The CDR3 region has the DNA TGTGCCAGCAGGCAGGCACAAACAGGAAACTATGGCTACACCTTC. The V call is TRBV4-2, the J call TRBJ1-2; a weak D match, TRBD1 (5 bases). V was trimmed by 6 bases and J by 2 bases, leaving 16 bases between them. The CDR3 is made up of 15 amino acids. Germline loops: CDR1 LGHNA, CDR2 YNFKEQ.

The rearrangement joins TRBV19 to TRBJ1-1; D is undetermined. Trimming stripped 4 bases from V and 9 bases from J, with 18 bases between. Germline CDR1 and CDR2: LNHDA and SQIVND (reference sequence). The CDR3 sequence is 14 residues long. The CDR3 loop is CASSTRWPGDKAFF. The CDR3 DNA is TGTGCCAGTAGTACGCGTTGGCCCGGGGATAAAGCTTTCTTT.

This clone has just one count. The rearrangement links TRBV13 to TRBJ2-1; 13 bases line up with TRBD2. Germline CDR1 PRHDT, CDR2 FYEKMQ (reference sequence). The junction had 2 bases not matched to a gene; V was cut back by 0 bases and J by 0 bases. The CDR3 spans 18 residues. The CDR3 reads CASSLGTSGRPSYNEQFF. Written as DNA, the CDR3 is TGTGCCAGCAGCTTAGGGACTAGCGGGAGGCCCTCCTACAATGAGCAGTTCTTC.

The J gene is TRBJ2-5, the V gene TRBV23-1; 8 positions match TRBD1. TRBV23-1 is given ORF status, its function remaining uncertain. CDR3 length: 16 amino acids. V gave up 5 bases and J gave up 5 bases; unmatched junction bases: 13. The CDR3 here is CASSFRTGPGWETQYF. The CDR3 bases are TGCGCCAGCAGTTTCCGGACAGGGCCTGGTTGGGAGACCCAGTACTTC.

The CDR3, as DNA: TGTGCCAGCAGAACGGACAGGGGACTGGGTGGCTACACCTTC. Amino acid sequence: CASRTDRGLGGYTF. The chain uses TRBV5-5 and TRBJ1-2, with TRBD1 identical over 9 bases. From germline, CDR1 is SGHKS and CDR2 YYEKEE (reference sequence). The CDR3 is made up of 14 amino acids. Trimming at V came to 5 bases and at J to 7 bases, leaving 9 bases not matched to a gene.

The chain couples TRBV28 to TRBJ1-2; possible D gene TRBD1, 5 bases. CDR1 and CDR2 from the germline V gene are MDHEN and SYDVKM. V shed 4 bases and J shed 8 bases, with 17 bases lying between them. The CDR3 loop spans 14 amino acids. The CDR3 sequence is CASSSPTQGGGYTF. The CDR3, as DNA: TGTGCCAGCAGTTCCCCCACTCAGGGAGGCGGCTACACCTTC.

The chain links TRBV9 to TRBJ2-3; 12 nucleotides agree with TRBD2. With 4 bases clipped from V and 3 bases from J, the junction kept 9 bases outside the gene matches. This CDR3 spans 17 amino acids. In germline, CDR1 is SGDLS, CDR2 YYNGEE. The DNA for the CDR3 is TGTGCCAGCAGCCCAAGGACTAGCGGGATAGGGACAGATACGCAGTATTTT. Translated, it gives CASSPRTSGIGTDTQYF.

This chain joins TRBV14 and TRBJ2-5, with 7 nucleotides matching TRBD2. The CDR3 loop spans 17 amino acids. Trimming at V came to 3 bases and at J to 0 bases, leaving 10 bases not matched to a gene. Germline-derived CDR1 and CDR2 are SGHDN and FVKESK. This CDR3 reads CASSHLSFSGYQETQYF. CDR3 nucleotide sequence: TGTGCCAGCAGCCATCTTAGTTTTAGCGGGTACCAAGAGACCCAGTACTTC.

The chain carries TRBV5-1 and TRBJ2-1; possibly TRBD2 for D (5 bases). The CDR3 has 15 residues. V gave up 4 bases and J gave up 6 bases, with 17 bases separating them. From germline, CDR1 is SGHRS and CDR2 YFSETQ. Here the CDR3 reads CASSMTRGRGNEQFF. The CDR3, as DNA: TGCGCCAGCAGCATGACCCGGGGAAGAGGCAATGAGCAGTTCTTC.

This clone was found once. The chain carries TRBV7-2 and TRBJ1-2; D remains ambiguous. Trimming took 0 bases from V and 4 from J, leaving 15 bases between them. The CDR3 loop spans 16 amino acids. Per the germline V gene, CDR1 is SGHTA and CDR2 is FQGNSA. The CDR3 sequence: CASSLAEGPSVYGYTF. As DNA, the CDR3 is TGTGCCAGCAGCTTAGCAGAGGGCCCGAGTGTCTATGGCTACACCTTC. The full variable domain, completed using reference TRBV7-2 and TRBJ1-2, is GAGVSQSPSNKVTEKGKDVELRCDPISGHTALYWYRQSLGQGLEFLIYFQGNSAPDKSGLPSDRFSAERTGGSVSTLTIQRTQQEDSAVYLCASSLAEGPSVYGYTFGSGTRLTVV.

V gene TRBV19 combines with J gene TRBJ2-7; TRBD1 agrees at 7 bases. Germline CDR1 is LNHDA and CDR2 is SQIVND (reference sequence). After removal of 0 bases from V and 5 bases from J, the junction contained 7 bases not matched to a gene. The CDR3 runs 15 residues. The CDR3 DNA is TGTGCCAGTAGTATAGATGGGAGCAGGGGGAACGAGCAGTACTTC. This encodes CASSIDGSRGNEQYF.

The V call is TRBV13, the J call TRBJ2-7, with 7 bases fitting TRBD1. The V gene end was trimmed by 5 bases and the J gene end by 3 bases; junction bases not matched to a gene: 4. The CDR3 sequence is 13 residues long. Germline lookup yields CDR1 PRHDT and CDR2 FYEKMQ (reference sequence). CDR3 DNA: TGTGCCAGCAGCCCGACAGGGCACTACGAGCAGTACTTC. Translating gives CASSPTGHYEQYF.

The chain links TRBV11-2 to TRBJ2-7, with 7 bases lining up with TRBD1. V was pared by 0 bases and J by 2 bases, with 7 bases of the junction left unmatched. Germline CDR1 SGHAT, CDR2 FQNNGV. The CDR3 totals 16 residues. CDR3 amino acids: CASSLDPGGTPYEQYF. The CDR3 coding sequence is TGTGCCAGCAGCTTAGACCCAGGGGGAACTCCCTACGAGCAGTACTTC.

V usage is TRBV18 and J usage is TRBJ2-7, with TRBD1 as a possible D gene (5 bases). The V gene lost 2 bases and the J gene lost 0 bases, with 8 bases spanning the gap. This CDR3 has 14 amino acids. The germline CDR1 and CDR2 sequences are KGHSH and LQKENI. CDR3 sequence: CASSPGHSSYEQYF. For the CDR3, the DNA is TGTGCCAGCTCACCAGGACACAGCTCCTACGAGCAGTACTTC.

The chain carries TRBV18 and TRBJ1-1, with TRBD1 matching over 7 bases. This CDR3 has 15 residues. CDR1 KGHSH and CDR2 LQKENI come from the germline V gene. Trimming took 5 bases from V and 4 from J; bases not matched to a gene: 10. The chain's CDR3 is CASSSTGFGVTEAFF. The CDR3 DNA reads TGTGCCAGCTCATCGACAGGGTTTGGGGTCACTGAAGCTTTCTTT.

The chain recombines TRBV28 with TRBJ2-5; 9 bases align to TRBD2. The germline gives CDR1 MDHEN, CDR2 SYDVKM. V was clipped by 2 bases and J by 3 bases; unmatched bases: 1. The CDR3 loop spans 14 amino acids. The DNA of the CDR3 is TGTGCCAGCAGTTTAAGCGGGGGGAAAGAGACCCAGTACTTC. Protein sequence: CASSLSGGKETQYF.

The chain links TRBV5-4 to TRBJ1-2, with TRBD1 matching over 7 bases. This CDR3 is 15 amino acids long. Losses at the gene ends were 4 bases for V and 4 bases for J; bases not matched to a gene: 10. In germline, CDR1 is SGHNT, CDR2 YYREEE (reference sequence). The CDR3 loop reads CASSDGTVPFYGYTF. The CDR3 DNA follows: TGTGCCAGCAGCGATGGGACAGTCCCCTTCTATGGCTACACCTTC.